What follows describes a single T cell receptor beta chain. Its antigen remains undetermined. No clone much larger than this one lies a single base away; base qualities are absent. This entry comes from a study of beta chain features in type 1 diabetes listed by TCRdb under 2018. Some background on the complete study: Patients and healthy donors did not differ in mean age, gender distribution, total cell number or subset yield. A total of under 140,000,000 sorted cells were examined across all samples, and the number of cells per subset was strongly correlated with RNA yield. In the study, recently diagnosed type 1 diabetes patients and matched healthy donors were compared on the TCRB repertoires of their sorted circulating CD4+ T cell subsets. Whereas all 30 or so donors provided naive and central memory subsets, regulatory and stem cell-like memory subsets were isolated from just 8 patients and about eight healthy donors.

What the study reported, not specific to this receptor: Naive, central memory and regulatory TCRB repertoires appeared more similar among patients than among healthy donors. Because cDNA rather than genomic DNA was sequenced, highly expressing activated cells could have been over-represented, although no difference in activation and CD3 levels was found between groups. Because the HLA sub-analyses included only small numbers of individuals, any influence of HLA type on TCRB rearrangement was left unresolved. Shorter templates might have been favored by PCR, but patient and control samples were amplified and corrected together, so both groups would have been affected equally by any skew. Patients with type 1 diabetes made fewer insertions and deleted more nucleotides at VDJ recombination sites, implying thymic rearrangement abnormalities. A moderate but significant shortening of TCRB CDR3 length was observed in type 1 diabetes patients in all four CD4+ subsets.

From the cysteine through the phenylalanine, the CDR3 covers 15 amino acids. The only DNA kept is the CDR3, 45 bases in frame from the first base. The germline V gene (reference sequence) yields SGHNT for CDR1 and YYREEE for CDR2. At the junction V is shortened by 4 bases and J by 2 bases, with 16 bases in between. The entire amount of isolated RNA was reverse transcribed using the High Capacity cDNA Reverse Transcription Kit, so the sequenced TCRB transcripts were expressed ones. Deep immunoSEQ sequencing was applied to naive, central memory and regulatory T cell samples, giving an average of around 4 million total reads per sample. After sorted cells were lysed in RLT buffer, RNA was extracted with DNase-treated RNeasy Micro or Mini kits, with the choice depending on cell number. Each cell subset was processed on its own to prevent cross-contamination, while patient and healthy donor samples were processed together. The immunoSEQ multiplex PCR was used to amplify TCRB sequences from cDNA, yielding 87-bp fragments that span the CDR3 region. Amplicons were sequenced on the Illumina HiSeq platform. Turning to the authors' computational methods: Synthetic template baselines were used to correct PCR bias computationally, reads within Hamming distance 2 were collapsed together, and singletons that could not be merged were discarded. Reads were aligned against IMGT to assign V, D and J genes, CDR3 length and insertions or deletions at six rearrangement sites. Within each subset, clonotype counts were normalized to sorted cell number, and only after that were true diversity and Gini coefficients computed with the tcR R package. The overlap coefficient, calculated on TCRB nucleotide sequences, was used to measure repertoire sharing. Out-of-frame TCRB sequences from naive cells were analyzed to stand in for the pre-selection repertoire. Sourced from immuneACCESS, this table was stored by TCRdb with only in-frame sequences that have V and J called. A share of the clones is absent; for the studies checked, an unresolved V gene accounts for under half, and the remainder has no known explanation. The DNA gave D and trimming, while V, J and clone size come from that table. The table for this sample lists 970,000 or so clones; 15% to 20% of them were counted only once. The top ten constitute about 0.02% of the sample.

A single peripheral blood draw of about 116 mL on average was collected from each donor into heparinised tubes. Naive, central memory, regulatory and stem cell-like memory CD4+ T cells were sorted on a BD FACSAria II using a panel including CD45RO, CCR7, CD25, CD127, CD95 and CD27. Every sorted population had a purity above 95%. PBMCs were isolated immediately by Lymphoprep density gradient centrifugation and stained directly without culture. So that batch effects would be minimized, each experiment stained and sorted samples in pairs, pairing one healthy donor with one patient. The chain is made from TRBV5-4 and TRBJ2-7, with the D gene too uncertain to name. The sequenced sample consisted of naive CD4+ T cells from blood. In light of the paper, this sample's cell subset or site label describes: true naive CD4+ T cells. The source of this sequence is a woman under 30 in good health. In nucleotides, the sequence is TGTGCCAGCAGCCCTTCTGGACCATCCCCCTACGAGCAGTACTTC. Protein translation: CASSPSGPSPYEQYF.